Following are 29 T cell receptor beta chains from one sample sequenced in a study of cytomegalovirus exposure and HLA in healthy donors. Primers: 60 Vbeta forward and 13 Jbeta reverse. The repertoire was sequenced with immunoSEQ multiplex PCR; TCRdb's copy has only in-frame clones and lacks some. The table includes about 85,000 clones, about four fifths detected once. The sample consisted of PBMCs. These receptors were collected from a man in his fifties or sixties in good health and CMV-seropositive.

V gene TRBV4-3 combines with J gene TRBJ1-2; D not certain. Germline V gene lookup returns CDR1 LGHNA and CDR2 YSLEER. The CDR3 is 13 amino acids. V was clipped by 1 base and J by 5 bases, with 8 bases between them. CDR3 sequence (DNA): TGCGCCAGCAGCCAAGTTGTGAGTTATGGCTACACCTTC. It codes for CASSQVVSYGYTF.

This CDR3 is CASSGEGWTQYF. The CDR3, as DNA: TGTGCCAGCAGTGGGGAGGGGTGGACCCAGTACTTC. The chain is built from TRBV6-5 and TRBJ2-5; 7 bases are a match to TRBD2. Looked up from germline, CDR1 is MNHEY and CDR2 is SVGAGI. The CDR3 consists of 12 residues. The junction had 4 bases not matched to a gene; V was cut back by 5 bases and J by 7 bases.

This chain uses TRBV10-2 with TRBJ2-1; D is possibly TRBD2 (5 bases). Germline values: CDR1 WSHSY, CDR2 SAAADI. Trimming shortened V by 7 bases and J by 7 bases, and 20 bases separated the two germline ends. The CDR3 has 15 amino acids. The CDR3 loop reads CASTRGLIRPNEQFF. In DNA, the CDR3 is TGCGCCAGCACACGCGGACTCATAAGACCAAATGAGCAGTTCTTC.

CDR3 sequence (DNA): TGTGCCAGCAGTGAGGGGCCGAACTATGGCTACACCTTC. It specifies CASSEGPNYGYTF. V gene TRBV2 combines with J gene TRBJ1-2; D is possibly TRBD1 (5 bases). Germline loops: CDR1 SNHLY, CDR2 FYNNEI. Between the trimmed V and J ends, which lost 3 bases and 2 bases, there was a span of 7 bases. There are 13 residues in the CDR3.

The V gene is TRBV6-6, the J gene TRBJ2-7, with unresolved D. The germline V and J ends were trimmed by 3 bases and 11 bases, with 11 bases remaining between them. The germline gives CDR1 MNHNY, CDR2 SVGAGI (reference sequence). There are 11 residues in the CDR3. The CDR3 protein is CASSYTGVEYF. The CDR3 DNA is TGTGCCAGCAGTTATACTGGTGTCGAGTACTTC.

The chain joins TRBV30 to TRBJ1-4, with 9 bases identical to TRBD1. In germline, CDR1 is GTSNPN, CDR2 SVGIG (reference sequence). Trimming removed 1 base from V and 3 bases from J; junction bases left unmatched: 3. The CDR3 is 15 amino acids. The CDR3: CAWSDGTGPNEKLFF. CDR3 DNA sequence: TGTGCCTGGAGTGATGGGACAGGGCCTAATGAAAAACTGTTTTTT.

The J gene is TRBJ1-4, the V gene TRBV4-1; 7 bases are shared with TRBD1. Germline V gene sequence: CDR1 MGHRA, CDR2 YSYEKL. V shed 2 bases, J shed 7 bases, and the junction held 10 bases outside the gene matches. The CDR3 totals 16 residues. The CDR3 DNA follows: TGCGCCAGCAGCCAACTACTGTGGCAGGGGGGTGAAAAACTGTTTTTT. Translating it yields CASSQLLWQGGEKLFF.

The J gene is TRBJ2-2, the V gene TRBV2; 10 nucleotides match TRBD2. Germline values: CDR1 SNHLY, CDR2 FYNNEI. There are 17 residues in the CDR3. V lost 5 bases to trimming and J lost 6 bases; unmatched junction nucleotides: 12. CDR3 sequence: CASSSRRASGRAGELFF. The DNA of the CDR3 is TGTGCCAGCAGTTCGCGGCGGGCTAGCGGGAGAGCCGGGGAGCTGTTTTTT.

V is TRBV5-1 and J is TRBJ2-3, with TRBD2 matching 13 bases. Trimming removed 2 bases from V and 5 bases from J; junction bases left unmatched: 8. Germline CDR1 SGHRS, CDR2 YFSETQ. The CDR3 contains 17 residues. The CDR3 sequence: CASSLGGLAGVGDTQYF. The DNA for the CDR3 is TGCGCCAGCAGCTTAGGCGGACTAGCGGGAGTGGGAGATACGCAGTATTTT.

CDR3 loop: CASSGDFVAYEQYF. CDR3 nucleotide sequence: TGCGCCAGCAGTGGGGACTTCGTTGCCTACGAGCAGTACTTC. J is TRBJ2-5 and V is TRBV10-1; D is perhaps TRBD2 (6 bases). TRBJ2-7 explains the end of the DNA better; the J call may be wrong. CDR3 length: 14 amino acids. Per the germline V gene, CDR1 is WNHNN and CDR2 is SYGVQD (reference sequence).

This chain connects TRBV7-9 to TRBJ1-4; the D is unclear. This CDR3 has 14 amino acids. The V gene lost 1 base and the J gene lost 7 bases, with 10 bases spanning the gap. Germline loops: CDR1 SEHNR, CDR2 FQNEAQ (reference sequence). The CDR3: CASSLDLEVEKLFF. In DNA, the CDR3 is TGTGCCAGCAGCTTAGATTTGGAGGTTGAAAAACTGTTTTTT.

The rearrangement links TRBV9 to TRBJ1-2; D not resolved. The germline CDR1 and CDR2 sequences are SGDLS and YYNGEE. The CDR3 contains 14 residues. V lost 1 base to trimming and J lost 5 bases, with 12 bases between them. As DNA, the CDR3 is TGTGCCAGCAGCGTACCCGGAGGCTATTATGGCTACACCTTC. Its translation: CASSVPGGYYGYTF.

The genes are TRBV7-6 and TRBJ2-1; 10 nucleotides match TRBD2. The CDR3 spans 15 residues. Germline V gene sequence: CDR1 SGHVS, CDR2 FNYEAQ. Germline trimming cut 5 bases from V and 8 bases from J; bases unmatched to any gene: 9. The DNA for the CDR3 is TGTGCCAGCAGCGCCCGAGCGGGAGGGCACCATGAGCAGTTCTTC. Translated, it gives CASSARAGGHHEQFF.

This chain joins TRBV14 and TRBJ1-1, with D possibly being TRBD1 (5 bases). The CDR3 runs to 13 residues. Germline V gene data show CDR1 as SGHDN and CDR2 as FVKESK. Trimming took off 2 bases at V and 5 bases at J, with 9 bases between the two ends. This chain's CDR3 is CASSQQGSTEAFF. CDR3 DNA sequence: TGTGCCAGCAGCCAACAGGGATCGACTGAAGCTTTCTTT.

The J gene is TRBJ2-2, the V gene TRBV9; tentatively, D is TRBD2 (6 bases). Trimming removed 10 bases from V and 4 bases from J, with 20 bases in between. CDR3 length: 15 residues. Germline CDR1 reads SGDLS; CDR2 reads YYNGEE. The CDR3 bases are TGTGCCTCCCGGGTGGGGACTTCAAGCACCGGGGAGCTGTTTTTT. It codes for CASRVGTSSTGELFF.

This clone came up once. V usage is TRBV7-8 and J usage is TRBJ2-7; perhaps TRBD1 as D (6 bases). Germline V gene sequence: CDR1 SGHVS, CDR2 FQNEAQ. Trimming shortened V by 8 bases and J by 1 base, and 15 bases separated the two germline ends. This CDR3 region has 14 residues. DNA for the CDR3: TGTGCCAGCGGATCAAACAGGGTTTCCTACGAGCAGTACTTC. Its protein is CASGSNRVSYEQYF.

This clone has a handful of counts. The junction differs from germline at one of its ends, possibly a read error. CDR3 coding DNA: TGTTCCAGCAGCCTACTAGCGGCTCCATACAATGAGCAGTTCTTC. This translates into CSSSLLAAPYNEQFF. V usage is TRBV7-9 and J usage is TRBJ2-1; the match to TRBD2 covers 8 bases. Germline values: CDR1 SEHNR, CDR2 FQNEAQ (reference sequence). The CDR3 length is 15 residues.

The CDR3 is CASSPQGDGYQPQHF. The CDR3 nucleotides read TGTGCCAGCAGCCCACAGGGGGATGGGTATCAGCCCCAGCATTTT. The J gene is TRBJ1-5, the V gene TRBV7-9, with TRBD1 matching over 8 bases. The germline gives CDR1 SEHNR, CDR2 FQNEAQ (reference sequence). The CDR3 runs to 15 residues. V shed 5 bases and J 5 bases; nucleotides not matched to a gene: 8.

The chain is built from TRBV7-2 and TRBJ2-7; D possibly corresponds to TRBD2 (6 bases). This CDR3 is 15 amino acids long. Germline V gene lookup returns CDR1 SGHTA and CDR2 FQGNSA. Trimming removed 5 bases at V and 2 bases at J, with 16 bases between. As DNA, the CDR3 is TGTGCCAGCAGCAAGCAGGGACGGGAGACCTACGAGCAGTACTTC. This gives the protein CASSKQGRETYEQYF.

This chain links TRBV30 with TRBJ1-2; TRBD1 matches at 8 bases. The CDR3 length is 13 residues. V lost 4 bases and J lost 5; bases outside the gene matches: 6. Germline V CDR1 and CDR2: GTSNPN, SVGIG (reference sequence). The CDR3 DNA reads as TGTGCCTGGACCGAGGGACAGGAATATGGCTACACCTTC. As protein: CAWTEGQEYGYTF. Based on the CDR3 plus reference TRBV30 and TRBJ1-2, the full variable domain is SQTIHQWPATLVQPVGSPLSLECTVEGTSNPNLYWYRQAAGRGLQLLFYSVGIGQISSEVPQNLSASRPQDRQFILSSKKLLLSDSGFYLCAWTEGQEYGYTFGSGTRLTVV.

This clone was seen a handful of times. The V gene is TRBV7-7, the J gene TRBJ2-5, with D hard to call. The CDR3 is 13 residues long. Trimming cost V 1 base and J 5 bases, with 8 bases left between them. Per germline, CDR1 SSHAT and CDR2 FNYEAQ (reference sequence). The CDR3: CASSLVHRETQYF. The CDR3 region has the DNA TGTGCCAGCAGCTTAGTGCATCGGGAGACCCAGTACTTC.

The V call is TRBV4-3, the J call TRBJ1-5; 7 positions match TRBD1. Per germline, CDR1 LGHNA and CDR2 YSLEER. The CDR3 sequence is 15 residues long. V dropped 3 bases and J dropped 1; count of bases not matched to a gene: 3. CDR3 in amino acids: CASSQETGSNQPQHF. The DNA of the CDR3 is TGCGCCAGCAGCCAGGAGACAGGGAGCAATCAGCCCCAGCATTTT.

CDR3 bases: TGCGCCAGCAGCCAAGACAGGACTAGCGGTTACAATGAGCAGTTCTTC. Amino acids: CASSQDRTSGYNEQFF. V gene TRBV4-3 combines with J gene TRBJ2-1, with 10 bases fitting TRBD2. The CDR3 spans 16 residues. The V and J ends lost 0 bases and 4 bases, in that order; junction bases with no gene match: 3. The germline V gene has CDR1 LGHNA and CDR2 YSLEER.

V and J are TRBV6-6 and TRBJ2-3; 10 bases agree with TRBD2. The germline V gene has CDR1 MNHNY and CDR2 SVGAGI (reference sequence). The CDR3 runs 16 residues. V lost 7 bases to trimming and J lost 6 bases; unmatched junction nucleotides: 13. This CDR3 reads CASTRTKGLASDTQYF. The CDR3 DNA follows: TGTGCCAGCACTCGGACGAAGGGACTAGCGTCGGATACGCAGTATTTT.

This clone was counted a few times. CDR3 coding DNA: TGTGCCAGCAGCCCCGGGACAATGCGCGATACGCAGTATTTT. It encodes CASSPGTMRDTQYF. The V call is TRBV6-4, the J call TRBJ2-3; D perhaps matches TRBD1 (6 bases). The CDR3 spans 14 residues. Trimming pared 6 bases from V and 6 bases from J, leaving 16 bases between. Per germline, CDR1 MRHNA and CDR2 SNTAGT.

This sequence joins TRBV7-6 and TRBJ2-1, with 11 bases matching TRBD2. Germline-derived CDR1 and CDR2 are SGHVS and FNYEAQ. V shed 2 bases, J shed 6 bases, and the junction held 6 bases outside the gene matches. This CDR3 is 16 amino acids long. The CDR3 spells CASSLTGTSGFNEQFF. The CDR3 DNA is TGTGCCAGCAGCTTAACCGGGACTAGCGGATTCAATGAGCAGTTCTTC. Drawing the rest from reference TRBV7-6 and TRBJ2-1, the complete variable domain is GAGVSQSPRYKVTKRGQDVALRCDPISGHVSLYWYRQALGQGPEFLTYFNYEAQQDKSGLPNDRFSAERPEGSISTLTIQRTEQRDSAMYRCASSLTGTSGFNEQFFGPGTRLTVL.

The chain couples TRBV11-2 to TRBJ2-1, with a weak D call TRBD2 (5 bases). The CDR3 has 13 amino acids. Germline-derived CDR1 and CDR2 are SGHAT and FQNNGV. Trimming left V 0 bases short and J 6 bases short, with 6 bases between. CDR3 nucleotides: TGTGCCAGCAGCTTAGACCTAGCCAATGAGCAGTTCTTC. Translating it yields CASSLDLANEQFF.

Here the CDR3 reads CASSLPRGSVNNEQFF. In DNA, the CDR3 is TGTGCCAGCAGCTTACCCCGCGGTAGCGTTAACAATGAGCAGTTCTTC. This chain connects TRBV7-3 to TRBJ2-1; tentatively, D is TRBD2 (5 bases). V was trimmed by 2 bases and J by 5 bases, leaving 16 bases between them. Germline assignment: CDR1 SGHTA and CDR2 FQGTGA. The CDR3 is 16 residues long.

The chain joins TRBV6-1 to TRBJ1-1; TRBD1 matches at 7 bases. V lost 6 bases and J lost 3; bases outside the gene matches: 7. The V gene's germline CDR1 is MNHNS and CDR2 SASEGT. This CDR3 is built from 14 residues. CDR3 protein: CASRDRPLDTEAFF. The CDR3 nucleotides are TGTGCCAGCAGGGACAGGCCGCTTGACACTGAAGCTTTCTTT.